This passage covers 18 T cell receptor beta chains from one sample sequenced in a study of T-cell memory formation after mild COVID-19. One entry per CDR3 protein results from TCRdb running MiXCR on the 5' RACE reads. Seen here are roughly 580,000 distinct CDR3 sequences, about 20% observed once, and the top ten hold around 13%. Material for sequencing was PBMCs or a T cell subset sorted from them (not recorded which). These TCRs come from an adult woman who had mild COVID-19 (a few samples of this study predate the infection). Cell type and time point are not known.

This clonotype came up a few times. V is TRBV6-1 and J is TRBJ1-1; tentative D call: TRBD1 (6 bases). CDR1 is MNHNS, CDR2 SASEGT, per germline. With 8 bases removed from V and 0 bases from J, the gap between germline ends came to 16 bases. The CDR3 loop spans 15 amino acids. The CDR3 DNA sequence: TGTGCCAGCGGGTGGGGGGCGCAGATGAACACTGAAGCTTTCTTT. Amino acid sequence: CASGWGAQMNTEAFF.

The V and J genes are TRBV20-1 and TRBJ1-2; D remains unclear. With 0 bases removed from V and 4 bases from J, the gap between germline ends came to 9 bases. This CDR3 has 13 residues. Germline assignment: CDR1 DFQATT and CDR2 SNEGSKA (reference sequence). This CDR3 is CSARDPRSYGYTF. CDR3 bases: TGCAGTGCTAGAGATCCCCGGAGCTATGGCTACACCTTC.

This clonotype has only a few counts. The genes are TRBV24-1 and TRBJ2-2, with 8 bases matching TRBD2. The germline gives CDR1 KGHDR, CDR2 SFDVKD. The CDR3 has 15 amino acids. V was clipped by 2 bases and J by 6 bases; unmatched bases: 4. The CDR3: CATSDSFGRAGELFF. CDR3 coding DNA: TGTGCCACCAGTGATTCCTTCGGGAGGGCCGGGGAGCTGTTTTTT.

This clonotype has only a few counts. Written as DNA, the CDR3 is TGTGCCAGCAGTTTAGGGACGGAGAACTACGAGCAGTACTTC. It translates to CASSLGTENYEQYF. This chain joins TRBV12-3 or TRBV12-4 and TRBJ2-7; no clear D gene. Trimming removed 1 base at V and 3 bases at J, with 10 bases between. This CDR3 contains 14 residues.

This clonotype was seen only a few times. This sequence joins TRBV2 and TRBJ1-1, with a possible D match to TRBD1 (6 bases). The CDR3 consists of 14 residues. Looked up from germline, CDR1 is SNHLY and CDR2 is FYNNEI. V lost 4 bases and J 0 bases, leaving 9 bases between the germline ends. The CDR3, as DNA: TGTGCCAGCAGTGCGGGGACAATGAACACTGAAGCTTTCTTT. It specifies CASSAGTMNTEAFF.

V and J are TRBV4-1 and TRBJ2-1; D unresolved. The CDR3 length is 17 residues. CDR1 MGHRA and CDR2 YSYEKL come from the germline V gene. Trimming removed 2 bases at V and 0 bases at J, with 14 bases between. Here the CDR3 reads CASSQFPRTRSYNEQFF. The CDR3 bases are TGCGCCAGCAGCCAATTCCCCAGGACCCGCTCCTACAATGAGCAGTTCTTC.

In nucleotides, the CDR3 is TGTGCCAGCAGCTTAGATCCTTTGGGGAACACTGAAGCTTTCTTT. Protein: CASSLDPLGNTEAFF. The chain uses TRBV7-2 and TRBJ1-1; D not certain. This CDR3 region has 15 residues. Trimming shortened V by 1 base and J by 1 base, and 10 bases separated the two germline ends. The germline gives CDR1 SGHTA, CDR2 FQGNSA.

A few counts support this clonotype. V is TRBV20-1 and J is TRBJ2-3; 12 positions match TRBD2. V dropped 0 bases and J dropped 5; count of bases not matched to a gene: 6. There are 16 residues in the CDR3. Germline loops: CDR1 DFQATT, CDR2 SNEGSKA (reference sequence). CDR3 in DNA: TGCAGTGCTAGAGATCGACTAGCGGGAGCGAGAGATACGCAGTATTTT. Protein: CSARDRLAGARDTQYF.

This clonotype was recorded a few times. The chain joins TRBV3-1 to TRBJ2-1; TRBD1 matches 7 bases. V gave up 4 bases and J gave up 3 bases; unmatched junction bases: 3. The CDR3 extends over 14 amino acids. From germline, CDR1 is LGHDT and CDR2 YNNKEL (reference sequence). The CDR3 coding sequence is TGTGCCAGCAGCCGACAGGGATTCTACAATGAGCAGTTCTTC. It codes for CASSRQGFYNEQFF.

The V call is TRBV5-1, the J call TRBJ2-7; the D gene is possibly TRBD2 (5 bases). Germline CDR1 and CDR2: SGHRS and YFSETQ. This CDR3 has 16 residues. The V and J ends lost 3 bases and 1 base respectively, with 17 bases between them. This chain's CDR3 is CASSWTPGKSSYEQYF. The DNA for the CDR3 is TGCGCCAGCAGCTGGACTCCGGGGAAGTCATCCTACGAGCAGTACTTC. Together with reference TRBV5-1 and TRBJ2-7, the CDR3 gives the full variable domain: KAGVTQTPRYLIKTRGQQVTLSCSPISGHRSVSWYQQTPGQGLQFLFEYFSETQRNKGNFPGRFSGRQFSNSRSEMNVSTLELGDSALYLCASSWTPGKSSYEQYFGPGTRLTVT.

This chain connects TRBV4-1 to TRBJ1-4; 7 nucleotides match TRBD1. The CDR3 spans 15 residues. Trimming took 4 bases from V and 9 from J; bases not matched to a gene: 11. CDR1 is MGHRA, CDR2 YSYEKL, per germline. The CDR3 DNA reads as TGCGCCAGCAGCCGCCTAGGGGGCGAGCCGCAAAAACTGTTTTTT. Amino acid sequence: CASSRLGGEPQKLFF.

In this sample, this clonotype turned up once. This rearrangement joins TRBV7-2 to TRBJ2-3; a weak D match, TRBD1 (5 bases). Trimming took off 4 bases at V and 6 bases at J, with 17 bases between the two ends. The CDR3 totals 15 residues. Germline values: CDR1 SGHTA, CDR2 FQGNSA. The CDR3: CASSSVWGYRDTQYF. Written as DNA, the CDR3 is TGTGCCAGCAGCTCAGTATGGGGCTACAGGGATACGCAGTATTTT. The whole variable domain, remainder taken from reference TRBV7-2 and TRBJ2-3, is GAGVSQSPSNKVTEKGKDVELRCDPISGHTALYWYRQSLGQGLEFLIYFQGNSAPDKSGLPSDRFSAERTGGSVSTLTIQRTQQEDSAVYLCASSSVWGYRDTQYFGPGTRLTVL.

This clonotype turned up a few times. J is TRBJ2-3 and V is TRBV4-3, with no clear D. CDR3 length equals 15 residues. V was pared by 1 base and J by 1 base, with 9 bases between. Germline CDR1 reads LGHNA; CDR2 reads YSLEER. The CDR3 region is CASSQVAIRTDTQYF. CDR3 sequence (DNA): TGCGCCAGCAGCCAAGTGGCGATACGCACAGATACGCAGTATTTT.

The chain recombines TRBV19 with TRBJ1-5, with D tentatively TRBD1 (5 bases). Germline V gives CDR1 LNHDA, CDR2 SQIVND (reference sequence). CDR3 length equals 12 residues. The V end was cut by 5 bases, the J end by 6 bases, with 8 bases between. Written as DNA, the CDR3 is TGTGCCAGTAGTGGGGGGAGTCAGCCCCAGCATTTT. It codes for CASSGGSQPQHF.

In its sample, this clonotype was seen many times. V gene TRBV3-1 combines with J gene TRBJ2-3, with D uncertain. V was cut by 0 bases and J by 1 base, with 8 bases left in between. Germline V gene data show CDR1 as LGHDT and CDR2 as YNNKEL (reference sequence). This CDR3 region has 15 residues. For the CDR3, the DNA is TGTGCCAGCAGCCAAGATCAATCGCGCACAGATACGCAGTATTTT. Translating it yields CASSQDQSRTDTQYF.

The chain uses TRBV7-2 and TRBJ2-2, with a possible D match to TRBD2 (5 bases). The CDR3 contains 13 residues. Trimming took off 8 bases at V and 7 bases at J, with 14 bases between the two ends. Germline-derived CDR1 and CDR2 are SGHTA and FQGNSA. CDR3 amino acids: CASSRARGGELFF. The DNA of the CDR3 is TGTGCCAGCTCCCGGGCTCGGGGCGGGGAGCTGTTTTTT.

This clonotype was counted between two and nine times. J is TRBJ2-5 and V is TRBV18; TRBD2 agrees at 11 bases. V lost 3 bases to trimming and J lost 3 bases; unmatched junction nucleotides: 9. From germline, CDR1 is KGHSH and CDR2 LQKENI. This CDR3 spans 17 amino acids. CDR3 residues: CASSPEGRLAGKETQYF. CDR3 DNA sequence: TGTGCCAGCTCACCCGAGGGTCGACTAGCGGGGAAAGAGACCCAGTACTTC.

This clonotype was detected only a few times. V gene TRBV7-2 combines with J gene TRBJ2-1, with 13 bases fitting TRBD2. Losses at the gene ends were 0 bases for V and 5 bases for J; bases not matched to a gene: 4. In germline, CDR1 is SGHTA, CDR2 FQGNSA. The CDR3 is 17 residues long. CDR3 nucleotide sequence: TGTGCCAGCAGCTTAGCGCACGGGACTAGCGGGAACAATGAGCAGTTCTTC. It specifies CASSLAHGTSGNNEQFF.